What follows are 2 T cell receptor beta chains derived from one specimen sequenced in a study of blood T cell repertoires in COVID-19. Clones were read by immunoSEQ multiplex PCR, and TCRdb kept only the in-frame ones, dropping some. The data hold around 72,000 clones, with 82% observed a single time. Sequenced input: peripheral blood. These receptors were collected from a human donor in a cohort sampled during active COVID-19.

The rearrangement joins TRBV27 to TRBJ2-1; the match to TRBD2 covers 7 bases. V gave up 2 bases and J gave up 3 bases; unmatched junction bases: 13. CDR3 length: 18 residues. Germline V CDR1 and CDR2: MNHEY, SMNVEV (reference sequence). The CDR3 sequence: CASSLGKTRAGSYNEQFF. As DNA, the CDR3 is TGTGCCAGCAGTTTAGGGAAAACCAGAGCGGGGAGCTACAATGAGCAGTTCTTC.

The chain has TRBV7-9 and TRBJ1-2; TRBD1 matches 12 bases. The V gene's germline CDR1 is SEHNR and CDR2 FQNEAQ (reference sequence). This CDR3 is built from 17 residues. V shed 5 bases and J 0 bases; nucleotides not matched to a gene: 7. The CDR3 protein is CASSHRDRGLANYGYTF. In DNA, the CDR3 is TGTGCCAGCAGCCACCGGGACAGGGGGCTAGCTAACTATGGCTACACCTTC.